The clone carrying this T cell receptor beta chain was counted many times. Its antigen is unknown. The data were taken from a study of T cell repertoires in cytomegalovirus infection. For the study at large: Indications of both CMV infection and matching HLA type were provided by public TCR beta signatures.

General study results and limits: The ex vivo response showed dominance by HLA-C-restricted CMV-specific TCR beta clonotypes.

In TCRdb, the reads were re-called with MiXCR into one record per CDR3 protein. The sample consists of about 68,000 distinct CDR3 sequences, around 21% of them appearing once. The TCR was taken from a human donor in good health (CMV status not recorded). Some clones in this sample may be carry-over from other donors' samples. Sequenced: PBMCs, sequenced either directly or after in vitro stimulation (not recorded which).

In nucleotides, the CDR3 is TGTGCCAGCAGCGTGGGACAGGGGGCGATCTATGGCTACACCTTC. Translation gives CASSVGQGAIYGYTF. This sequence joins TRBV7-2 and TRBJ1-2; 12 nucleotides line up with TRBD1. This CDR3 has 15 amino acids. CDR1 and CDR2 from the germline V gene are SGHTA and FQGNSA. With V trimmed by 5 bases and J by 4 bases, 5 bases remained unmatched.